This is a list of T cell receptor beta chains from one sample in a study of beta chain features in type 1 diabetes. Clones were sequenced by immunoSEQ multiplex PCR, and TCRdb holds only the in-frame ones, with some missing. This sample carries roughly 240,000 clones, 55% to 70% of them seen once, and the ten largest clones take approximately 0.05%. Specimen: naive CD4+ T cells from blood. The receptor source for this set is a man under 40 in good health. CDR3s include the opening cysteine and the closing phenylalanine or tryptophan. D genes are given only for firm matches. Not every row has a clone size; where given, it reads once, few, many or a size class.

TRBV10-2	few	-	TRBJ2-1	TGCGCCAGCAGTGAGACCGCCTACTCCTACAATGAGCAGTTCTTC	CASSETAYSYNEQFF
TRBV9	few	TRBD2	TRBJ2-7	TGTGCCAGCAGCGTTAGCGGGGGTGCAAGCGAGCAGTACTTC	CASSVSGGASEQYF
TRBV5-6	-	-	TRBJ1-4	TGTGCCAGCAGCACCGGACGGAACGGGAAACTGTTTTTT	CASSTGRNGKLFF
TRBV7-2	-	-	TRBJ1-2	TGTGCCAGCAGCTTACGGACAGCTTACTATGGCTACACCTTC	CASSLRTAYYGYTF
TRBV30	-	TRBD1	TRBJ1-5	TGTGCCTGGAGTGGAACAGGGGCAACTCAGCCCCAGCATTTT	CAWSGTGATQPQHF
TRBV30	-	-	TRBJ2-1	TGTGCCTGTACCCTAAGCTCCTACAATGAGCAGTTCTTC	CACTLSSYNEQFF
TRBV30	-	TRBD1	TRBJ1-6	TGTGGGTGGACAGGGGATGCGAATTCACCCCTCCACTTT	CGWTGDANSPLHF
TRBV9	-	TRBD1	TRBJ1-2	TGTGCCAGCAGCGCTACAGGGGAGTATGGCTACACCTTC	CASSATGEYGYTF
TRBV15	-	-	TRBJ2-5	TGTGCCACCAGCAGAGGAAAGGGGCTGGGAGAGACCCAGTACTTC	CATSRGKGLGETQYF
TRBV14	-	-	TRBJ1-6	TGTGCCAGCAGCCAAGATCTCCACTCACCCCTCCACTTT	CASSQDLHSPLHF
TRBV30	-	TRBD2	TRBJ2-5	TGTGCCTGGAGTGTAGGGTTAGCGGGAGGGCCGTCAGGGGAGACCCAGTACTTC	CAWSVGLAGGPSGETQYF
TRBV30	-	TRBD2	TRBJ2-3	TGTGCCTGGAGTTTGACTAGCGGGGGTCTCACTAGCACAGATACGCAGTATTTT	CAWSLTSGGLTSTDTQYF
TRBV30	-	TRBD2	TRBJ2-3	TGTGCCTGGGCTAGCGGGAGCACAGATACGCAGTATTTT	CAWASGSTDTQYF
TRBV2	-	-	TRBJ2-7	TGTGCCAGCTTATCCGGGTGGAGAAGGCACTCCTACGAGCAGTACTTC	CASLSGWRRHSYEQYF
TRBV10-3	-	-	TRBJ2-4	TGTGCCATCAGTGACCCGCGGGACATAGGAGCCAAAAACATTCAGTACTTC	CAISDPRDIGAKNIQYF
TRBV10-3	-	-	TRBJ2-5	TGTGCCATCAGTGAAGCACAGGGAGAGACCCAGTACTTC	CAISEAQGETQYF
TRBV5-4	-	-	TRBJ2-2	TGTGCCAGCAGCTTGGTAGCAGACACCGGGGAGCTGTTTTTT	CASSLVADTGELFF
TRBV7-2	-	TRBD1	TRBJ2-7	TGTGCCAGCAGCTCCCGAACGACAGGGGGCGTCGGGCAGTACTTC	CASSSRTTGGVGQYF
TRBV18	few	-	TRBJ2-3	TGTGCCAGCTCACCCGTCCAGGGACTCGGATCAGATACGCAGTATTTT	CASSPVQGLGSDTQYF
TRBV7-9	-	-	TRBJ2-1	TGTGCCAGCAGCTTAGGACCGCTGAAGGAGCAGTTCTTC	CASSLGPLKEQFF
TRBV15	-	TRBD1	TRBJ2-1	TGTGCCACCAGCAGAGATTTAAGGACAGGGGCCTACAATGAGCAGTTCTTC	CATSRDLRTGAYNEQFF
TRBV10-3	-	-	TRBJ2-5	TGTGCCATCAGTGCGAGGGAGTTACAGGAGACCCAGTACTTC	CAISARELQETQYF
TRBV7-2	-	-	TRBJ2-3	TGTGCCAGCAGCTTCCGGCGAACCAGCACAGATACGCAGTATTTT	CASSFRRTSTDTQYF
TRBV7-9	-	TRBD1	TRBJ2-7	TGTGCCAGCAGCCATGGGACAGGGGGTTTCGAGCAGTACTTC	CASSHGTGGFEQYF
TRBV29-1	-	-	TRBJ2-7	TGCAGCGTTACAGCAGCCTACGAGCAGTACTTC	CSVTAAYEQYF
TRBV29-1	-	TRBD1	TRBJ1-5	TGCAGCGTTGAGTTAGGGGGCAGACAGCCCCAGCATTTT	CSVELGGRQPQHF
TRBV9	-	TRBD1	TRBJ2-3	TGTGCCAGCAGCGTAGCACAGGGGGCTAGCACAGATACGCAGTATTTT	CASSVAQGASTDTQYF
TRBV29-1	-	TRBD2	TRBJ2-7	TGCAGCGTCACCATGGGAGGGAACGAGCAGTACTTC	CSVTMGGNEQYF
TRBV19	-	TRBD2	TRBJ2-7	TGTGCCAGTAGTACCCATGGCGGGGGGCTCTACGAGCAGTACTTC	CASSTHGGGLYEQYF
TRBV29-1	-	-	TRBJ2-3	TGCAGCGTTGAAGATCCCCTTAACGCAGATACGCAGTATTTT	CSVEDPLNADTQYF
TRBV29-1	once	-	TRBJ2-7	TGCAGCGTTGAAGCTCCTCGGGGACTTACCTCCTACGAGCAGTACTTC	CSVEAPRGLTSYEQYF
TRBV25-1	few	-	TRBJ1-2	TGTGCCAGCAGTGATACTTGGGGAGGCTACACCTTC	CASSDTWGGYTF
TRBV5-6	few	-	TRBJ2-2	TGTGCCAGCAGCACCGTACACACCGGGGAGCTGTTTTTT	CASSTVHTGELFF
TRBV30	-	-	TRBJ2-7	TGTGCCTGGGGAACGGGACTCACCTACGAGCAGTACTTC	CAWGTGLTYEQYF
TRBV5-1	-	TRBD2	TRBJ2-1	TGCGCCAGCAGCCCCTTTGCTAGCGGGGTTATGAATGAGCAGTTCTTC	CASSPFASGVMNEQFF
TRBV5-4	-	-	TRBJ2-3	TGTGCCAGCAAAGGGGGAGATACGCAGTATTTT	CASKGGDTQYF
TRBV14	-	-	TRBJ2-7	TGTGCCAGCAGCCCCTTCCCGGGGGCCTACGAGCAGTACTTC	CASSPFPGAYEQYF
TRBV9	-	-	TRBJ1-4	TGTGCCAGCAGCAGGACAGCAACTAATGAAAAACTGTTTTTT	CASSRTATNEKLFF
TRBV30	-	TRBD2	TRBJ2-7	TGTGCCTGGCGACTAGCGGGGGGAACCTACGAGCAGTACTTC	CAWRLAGGTYEQYF
TRBV7-2	few	-	TRBJ2-7	TGTGCCAGCAGCCCAGGGGCGGAGGCGTTCTACGAGCAGTACTTC	CASSPGAEAFYEQYF
TRBV15	-	-	TRBJ2-2	TGTGCCACCAGTCACAGGGTACTGGGCGGGGAGCTGTTTTTT	CATSHRVLGGELFF
TRBV2	-	TRBD2	TRBJ2-6	TGTGCCAGTGGAGGACTAGCGGGAGTTGGGGCCAACGTCCTGACTTTC	CASGGLAGVGANVLTF
TRBV7-2	-	-	TRBJ1-2	TGTGCCAGCAGCTTAGAGGGGCGGCCTAACTATGGCTACACCTTC	CASSLEGRPNYGYTF
TRBV30	-	-	TRBJ2-1	TGTGCCTGGAGTCGGGGTCTGGGAGCTGAGCAGTTCTTC	CAWSRGLGAEQFF
TRBV29-1	once	TRBD1	TRBJ2-7	TGCAGCGTCATAGACAGGGATTACGAGCAGTACTTC	CSVIDRDYEQYF
TRBV5-1	-	-	TRBJ2-5	TGCGCCAGCAGTCCTCGACCGAACCAAGAGACCCAGTACTTC	CASSPRPNQETQYF
TRBV6-1	-	TRBD1	TRBJ2-1	TGTGCCAGCGCCGGGACAGCCTCCTACAATGAGCAGTTCTTC	CASAGTASYNEQFF
TRBV6-1	-	TRBD2	TRBJ2-6	TGTGCCAGCAGTGGTCAGGGAGGGAAGGCCAACGTCCTGACTTTC	CASSGQGGKANVLTF
TRBV9	-	TRBD1	TRBJ1-3	TGTGCCAGCAGCGCGGATAACAGGGGTTCGAGAAACACCATATATTTT	CASSADNRGSRNTIYF
TRBV29-1	-	-	TRBJ2-2	TGCAGCGTCGTTGTCGGGTCTACGAACACCGGGGAGCTGTTTTTT	CSVVVGSTNTGELFF
TRBV10-3	few	TRBD2	TRBJ2-5	TGTGCCATCAGCCCGGGGGGAGGGCCGGGTGAGACCCAGTACTTC	CAISPGGGPGETQYF
TRBV10-3	-	-	TRBJ1-2	TGTGCCATCAGTGATGGACCCTCCTATGGCTACACCTTC	CAISDGPSYGYTF
TRBV2	few	TRBD1	TRBJ2-3	TGTGCCAGCAGTGAGGACAGGGATAGCACAGATACGCAGTATTTT	CASSEDRDSTDTQYF
TRBV29-1	-	-	TRBJ1-6	TGCAGCGTTGCAGACGGCTACAATTCACCCCTCCACTTT	CSVADGYNSPLHF
TRBV29-1	-	TRBD2	TRBJ2-7	TGCAGCGCGACTGGGAGCGGGGGGCTAACCAACGAGCAGTACTTC	CSATGSGGLTNEQYF
TRBV7-2	once	TRBD2	TRBJ2-3	TGTGCCAGCAGCTTCGGACTAGCGGGCCGAGATACGCAGTATTTT	CASSFGLAGRDTQYF
TRBV2	few	TRBD2	TRBJ2-2	TGTGCCAGCAGTCGTAGCGGGGGGGCCTCCACCGGGGAGCTGTTTTTT	CASSRSGGASTGELFF
TRBV2	-	-	TRBJ2-7	TGTGCCAGCAGCGAGATAAAATACTCTAACCTCTACGAGCAGTACTTC	CASSEIKYSNLYEQYF